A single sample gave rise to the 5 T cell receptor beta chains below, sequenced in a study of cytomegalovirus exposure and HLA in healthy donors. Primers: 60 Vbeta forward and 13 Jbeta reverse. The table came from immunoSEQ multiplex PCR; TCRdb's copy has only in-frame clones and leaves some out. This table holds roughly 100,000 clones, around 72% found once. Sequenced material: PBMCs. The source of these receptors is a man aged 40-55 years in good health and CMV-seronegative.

CDR3 bases: TGTGCTAGTGGTCCTAGGACTAGCGGGGTTCCTTTGACGCAGTATTTT. This encodes CASGPRTSGVPLTQYF. The chain is built from TRBV12-5 and TRBJ2-3; 12 bases line up with TRBD2. CDR3 length: 16 amino acids. The V gene's germline CDR1 is LGHNT and CDR2 FRNRAP. After removal of 5 bases from V and 9 bases from J, the junction contained 12 bases not matched to a gene.

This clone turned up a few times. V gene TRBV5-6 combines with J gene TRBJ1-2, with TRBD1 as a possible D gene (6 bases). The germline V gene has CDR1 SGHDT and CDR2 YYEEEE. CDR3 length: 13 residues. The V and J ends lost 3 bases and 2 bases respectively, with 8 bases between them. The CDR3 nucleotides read TGTGCCAGCAGCTCAGGACAGAACTATGGCTACACCTTC. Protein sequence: CASSSGQNYGYTF.

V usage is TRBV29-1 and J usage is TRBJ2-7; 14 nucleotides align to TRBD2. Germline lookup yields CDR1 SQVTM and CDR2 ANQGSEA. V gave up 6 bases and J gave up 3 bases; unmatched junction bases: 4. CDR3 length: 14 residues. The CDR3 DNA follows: TGCAGCGTGAGGGGACTAGCGGGAGACTACGAGCAGTACTTC. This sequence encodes CSVRGLAGDYEQYF.

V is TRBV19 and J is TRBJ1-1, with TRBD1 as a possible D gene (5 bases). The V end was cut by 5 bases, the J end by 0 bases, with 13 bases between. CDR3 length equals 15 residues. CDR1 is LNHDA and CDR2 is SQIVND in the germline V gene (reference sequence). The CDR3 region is CASSERQLMNTEAFF. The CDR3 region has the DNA TGTGCCAGTAGTGAACGACAGTTAATGAACACTGAAGCTTTCTTT.

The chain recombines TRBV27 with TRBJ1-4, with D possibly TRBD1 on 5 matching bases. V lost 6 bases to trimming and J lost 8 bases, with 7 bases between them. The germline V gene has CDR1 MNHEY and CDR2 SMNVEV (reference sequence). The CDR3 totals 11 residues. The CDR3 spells CASRTGEKLFF. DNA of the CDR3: TGTGCCAGCAGAACAGGAGAAAAACTGTTTTTT.